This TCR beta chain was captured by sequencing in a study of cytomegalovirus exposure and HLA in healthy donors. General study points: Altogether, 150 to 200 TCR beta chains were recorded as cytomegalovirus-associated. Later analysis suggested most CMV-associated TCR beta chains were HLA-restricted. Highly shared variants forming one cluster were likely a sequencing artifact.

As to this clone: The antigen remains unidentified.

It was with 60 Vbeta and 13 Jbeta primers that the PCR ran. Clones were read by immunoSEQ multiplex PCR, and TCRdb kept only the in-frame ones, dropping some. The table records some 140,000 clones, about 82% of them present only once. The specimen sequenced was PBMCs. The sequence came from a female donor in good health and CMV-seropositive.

Written as DNA, the CDR3 is TGTGCCAGCAGCCCAGGGACTGAGCAGTACTTC. Translating gives CASSPGTEQYF. The rearrangement joins TRBV7-9 to TRBJ2-7; maybe TRBD2 (6 bases). V was shortened by 5 bases and J by 7 bases, with 9 bases between the two germline ends. The CDR3 spans 11 residues. CDR1 SEHNR and CDR2 FQNEAQ come from the germline V gene (reference sequence).